These T cell receptor beta chains were read from a single sample in a study of blood T cell repertoires in COVID-19. TCRdb keeps only in-frame clones here, not all; method: immunoSEQ multiplex PCR. Of fewer than 350,000 clones in the sample, approximately 88% were seen once. The sequencing input was PBMCs or T cells enriched from blood (not recorded which). The receptor set was obtained from a woman aged 40 to 50 who had recovered from COVID-19. CDR3s include the opening cysteine and the closing phenylalanine or tryptophan. D genes are given only for firm matches. The size field is filled for only some rows; it gives once, few, many or a size class.

cdr3_nt: TGTGCCAGCAGCCCGCTGGCTAGCGGGGAAGAGACCCAGTACTTC
cdr3_aa: CASSPLASGEETQYF
v_call: TRBV5-4
d_call: TRBD2
clone_size: many
j_call: TRBJ2-5

cdr3_nt: TGTGCTAGCAGCTTAGAACAGGGGACCGGGGAGCTGTTTTTT
cdr3_aa: CASSLEQGTGELFF
v_call: TRBV7-7
d_call: TRBD1
clone_size: .
j_call: TRBJ2-2

cdr3_nt: TGTGCCAGCAGCCAGGGCCCTCTAGCGGGGGGTTACAATGAGCAGTTCTTC
cdr3_aa: CASSQGPLAGGYNEQFF
v_call: TRBV3-1/TRBV3-2
d_call: TRBD2
clone_size: .
j_call: TRBJ2-1

cdr3_nt: TGCAGCGTTTCGGGGGGTACAGGGAAAAATGAGCAGTTCTTC
cdr3_aa: CSVSGGTGKNEQFF
v_call: TRBV29-1
d_call: .
clone_size: .
j_call: TRBJ2-1

cdr3_nt: TGCGCCAGCAGCCAAGATGTACTAGCCAAAAACATTCAGTACTTC
cdr3_aa: CASSQDVLAKNIQYF
v_call: TRBV4-3
d_call: .
clone_size: .
j_call: TRBJ2-4

cdr3_nt: TGTGCCACCAGTGATTCATTTTCTTTAGCAGATACGCAGTATTTT
cdr3_aa: CATSDSFSLADTQYF
v_call: TRBV24-1
d_call: .
clone_size: .
j_call: TRBJ2-3

cdr3_nt: TGTGCCAGCAGTGCCGACAGGGGACTAGCCAAAAACATTCAGTACTTC
cdr3_aa: CASSADRGLAKNIQYF
v_call: TRBV2
d_call: TRBD1
clone_size: .
j_call: TRBJ2-4

cdr3_nt: TGTGCCAGTAGCGCGGGGGGTCTAGCGTCCTACGAGCAGTACTTC
cdr3_aa: CASSAGGLASYEQYF
v_call: TRBV19
d_call: TRBD2
clone_size: .
j_call: TRBJ2-7

cdr3_nt: TGTGCCAGCAGACCGAGCGGACTGACGAACACTGAAGCTTTCTTT
cdr3_aa: CASRPSGLTNTEAFF
v_call: TRBV11-2
d_call: .
clone_size: .
j_call: TRBJ1-1

cdr3_nt: TGTGCCTGGAGTCGTCCGGGATTTAACACCGGGGAGCTGTTTTTT
cdr3_aa: CAWSRPGFNTGELFF
v_call: TRBV30
d_call: .
clone_size: once
j_call: TRBJ2-2

cdr3_nt: TGCGCCAGCAACCCAACGATGGGACTAGACACTGAAGCTTTCTTT
cdr3_aa: CASNPTMGLDTEAFF
v_call: TRBV4-1
d_call: .
clone_size: .
j_call: TRBJ1-1

cdr3_nt: TGTGGGGTAGCGGGACGGATGAACACTGAAGCTTTCTTT
cdr3_aa: CGVAGRMNTEAFF
v_call: TRBV30
d_call: .
clone_size: .
j_call: TRBJ1-1

cdr3_nt: TGTGCCAGCAGTCCGTTACCTAGGGGACTAGTAGGCACTGAAGCTTTCTTT
cdr3_aa: CASSPLPRGLVGTEAFF
v_call: TRBV6-6
d_call: .
clone_size: .
j_call: TRBJ1-1

cdr3_nt: TGCGCCAGCAGCCTACTCAATACCCCCTACGAGCAGTACTTC
cdr3_aa: CASSLLNTPYEQYF
v_call: TRBV5-1
d_call: .
clone_size: .
j_call: TRBJ2-7

cdr3_nt: TGCGCCAGCAGCTTGGGGGACAACAACTATGGCTACACCTTC
cdr3_aa: CASSLGDNNYGYTF
v_call: TRBV5-1
d_call: .
clone_size: .
j_call: TRBJ1-2

cdr3_nt: TGTGCCTGGAGTCATAGACCACAGGGGATCGACACCTTC
cdr3_aa: CAWSHRPQGIDTF
v_call: TRBV30
d_call: TRBD1
clone_size: .
j_call: TRBJ1-2

cdr3_nt: TGCGCCAGCAGTGAGTTGGGCCTTACCTACGAGCAGTACTTC
cdr3_aa: CASSELGLTYEQYF
v_call: TRBV10-2
d_call: .
clone_size: few
j_call: TRBJ2-7

cdr3_nt: TGTGCCAGCAGTGAAGGGAGAGTAGCTAACTATGGCTACACCTTC
cdr3_aa: CASSEGRVANYGYTF
v_call: TRBV6-1
d_call: .
clone_size: .
j_call: TRBJ1-2

cdr3_nt: TGCGCCAGCAGCTTAGGGGGCCCTGAAAAACTGTTTTTT
cdr3_aa: CASSLGGPEKLFF
v_call: TRBV5-1
d_call: TRBD1
clone_size: .
j_call: TRBJ1-4

cdr3_nt: TGCGCCAGCAGCTTGTTAACAGGGCGGCAGCCCCAGCATTTT
cdr3_aa: CASSLLTGRQPQHF
v_call: TRBV5-1
d_call: .
clone_size: .
j_call: TRBJ1-5

cdr3_nt: TGTGCTAGTGGTTTGTTGGCGCGGATAAATCAGCCCCAGCATTTT
cdr3_aa: CASGLLARINQPQHF
v_call: TRBV12-5
d_call: .
clone_size: .
j_call: TRBJ1-5

cdr3_nt: TGCGCCAGCAGCCTTAGACACGCGGGCGGGAGTAGGTACGAGCAGTACTTC
cdr3_aa: CASSLRHAGGSRYEQYF
v_call: TRBV4-1
d_call: TRBD2
clone_size: once
j_call: TRBJ2-7

cdr3_nt: TGTGCCAGCAGCACCGGGACAACGAACACCGGGGAGCTGTTTTTT
cdr3_aa: CASSTGTTNTGELFF
v_call: TRBV9
d_call: .
clone_size: few
j_call: TRBJ2-2

cdr3_nt: TGCGCCAGCAGCCAGACAGGGGGCCGCGGGCAGCCCCAGCATTTT
cdr3_aa: CASSQTGGRGQPQHF
v_call: TRBV5-1
d_call: TRBD1
clone_size: .
j_call: TRBJ1-5

cdr3_nt: TGTGCCAGCTCACCACAAGCGGGAGCCAGCACAGATACGCAGTATTTT
cdr3_aa: CASSPQAGASTDTQYF
v_call: TRBV18
d_call: TRBD2
clone_size: .
j_call: TRBJ2-3

cdr3_nt: TGTGCCAGCAGCCAAGACTTCGGCTATGGCTACACCTTC
cdr3_aa: CASSQDFGYGYTF
v_call: TRBV3-1/TRBV3-2
d_call: .
clone_size: .
j_call: TRBJ1-2

cdr3_nt: TGTGCCAGCAGGACAGGGGTTCCTGGGACTGAAGCTTTCTTT
cdr3_aa: CASRTGVPGTEAFF
v_call: TRBV2
d_call: TRBD1
clone_size: .
j_call: TRBJ1-1

cdr3_nt: TGTGCCAGCAGCCGCGGGTCGACAGGCTCCGAGCAGTACTTC
cdr3_aa: CASSRGSTGSEQYF
v_call: TRBV3-1/TRBV3-2
d_call: .
clone_size: .
j_call: TRBJ2-7

cdr3_nt: TGTGCCAGCAGCCCATACCCCGGGGGAGGCTACACCTTC
cdr3_aa: CASSPYPGGGYTF
v_call: TRBV14
d_call: .
clone_size: .
j_call: TRBJ1-2

cdr3_nt: TGCGCCAGCAAGTTAGCGGGAAATACCAACGAGCAGTACTTC
cdr3_aa: CASKLAGNTNEQYF
v_call: TRBV10-1
d_call: TRBD2
clone_size: once
j_call: TRBJ2-7